The T cell receptor beta chain described here comes from a study of breast tumors, draining lymph nodes, adjacent tissues. This clonotype was counted many times. The V end lost 6 bases, the J end lost 3 bases, and 11 bases lay between the germline ends. This CDR3 is built from 14 residues. The V gene's germline CDR1 is MNHEY and CDR2 SMNVEV (reference sequence). Axillary draining lymph nodes of breast cancer patients supplied the node samples. TCRdb fed the multiplex PCR reads into MiXCR, producing one record per CDR3 protein. The repertoire holds approximately 190,000 distinct CDR3 sequences, with 25% to 40% as singletons.

This clonotype was sampled from a female donor with breast cancer. Some clones in this sample may be carry-over from other donors' samples. Sequenced input: axillary lymph node tissue. This sequence joins TRBV27 and TRBJ2-2; D is perhaps TRBD2 (5 bases). CDR3 loop: CASSRERYTGELFF. The CDR3 nucleotides read TGTGCCAGCAGCCGGGAACGTTACACCGGGGAGCTGTTTTTT.